This T cell receptor (beta chain) emerged from a study of human T cells and chemical hapten exposure. For the study at large: Weekly diphenylcyclopropenone doses were given to patients' scalps across the approximately 24-week study.

Documented time point: patch test 1, 2 weeks after DPC sensitization. The treatment here: therapeutic diphenylcyclopropenone sensitization with weekly scalp DPC. Sequencing started from total RNA isolated from unfractionated whole blood. Findings of the study overall: Expanded TCRs were compared with controls, and the expanded TCRs formed significantly more large CDR3 similarity clusters.

Remarks on this clonotype: Its antigen is unknown.

Germline lookup yields CDR1 SGHRS and CDR2 YFSETQ. The CDR3 contains 15 residues. V was pared by 0 bases and J by 2 bases, with 0 bases of the junction left unmatched. A single record per CDR3 protein comes from TCRdb applying MiXCR to the RACE reads. The profile shows around 190,000 distinct CDR3 sequences, around 24% of them singletons. The source material was whole blood, sampled in connection with sensitization to the hapten diphenylcyclopropenone (DPC). This sequence joins TRBV5-1 and TRBJ1-4; 8 positions agree with TRBD1. The TCR sequence derives from a woman aged 45 to 65 with alopecia areata. Some clones in this sample may be carry-over from other donors' samples. The CDR3 region has the DNA TGCGCCAGCAGCTTGGGGACAGGGACTAATGAAAAACTGTTTTTT. Residues: CASSLGTGTNEKLFF.